The 7 T cell receptor beta chains presented below share a single source sample, sequenced in a study of T cell responses to AZD1222 COVID-19 vaccine. Some clones are missing from TCRdb's copy, which holds only in-frame ones; the method was immunoSEQ multiplex PCR. The repertoire holds more than 150,000 clones, with around nine tenths as singletons. Material: peripheral blood, obtained 28 days after the second AZD1222 dose. These receptors all come from an adult who received the AZD1222 COVID-19 vaccine.

J is TRBJ2-7 and V is TRBV7-8; D is perhaps TRBD1 (6 bases). Germline CDR1 is SGHVS and CDR2 is FQNEAQ. The CDR3 extends over 16 amino acids. Trimming took off 0 bases at V and 1 base at J, with 13 bases between the two ends. The CDR3 sequence: CASSLATTGLSYEQYF. Here the CDR3 DNA reads TGTGCCAGCAGCTTAGCCACAACAGGGTTGTCCTACGAGCAGTACTTC.

V usage is TRBV29-1 and J usage is TRBJ1-2; unclear D gene. Trimming removed 5 bases at V and 4 bases at J, with 17 bases between. There are 14 residues in the CDR3. Germline CDR1 is SQVTM and CDR2 is ANQGSEA. This CDR3 is CSVLVPASFYGYTF. The DNA for the CDR3 is TGCAGCGTTCTCGTTCCTGCATCCTTCTATGGCTACACCTTC.

The chain carries TRBV5-1 and TRBJ2-2; perhaps TRBD1 as D (6 bases). There are 13 residues in the CDR3. Germline assignment: CDR1 SGHRS and CDR2 YFSETQ. Trimming removed 1 base from V and 8 bases from J, with 9 bases in between. In DNA form, the CDR3 reads TGCGCCAGCAGCTTGTGGGGGCAGGGGGAGCTGTTTTTT. It translates to CASSLWGQGELFF.

V is TRBV18 and J is TRBJ1-1, with TRBD1 matching over 9 bases. The CDR3 contains 14 residues. The V segment lost 3 bases and the J segment 9 bases; nucleotides outside the gene matches: 8. The germline gives CDR1 KGHSH, CDR2 LQKENI. As DNA, the CDR3 is TGTGCCAGCTCACCGGGGACAGGGCCCGAAAAAGCTTTCTTT. Protein: CASSPGTGPEKAFF.

This clone was observed once. The chain uses TRBV4-1 and TRBJ1-6; unclear D gene. Germline CDR1 and CDR2: MGHRA and YSYEKL. The CDR3 extends over 15 amino acids. V was shortened by 2 bases and J by 0 bases, with 5 bases between the two germline ends. The CDR3 loop is CASSQLYSYNSPLHF. The CDR3 coding sequence is TGCGCCAGCAGCCAACTTTACTCCTATAATTCACCCCTCCACTTT.

The chain combines TRBV3-1 (or the pseudogene TRBV3-2) with TRBJ2-4, with D perhaps being TRBD1 or TRBD2 (5 bases each). This CDR3 has 20 residues. CDR1 and CDR2 from the germline V gene are LGHDT and YNNKEL (reference sequence). V lost 0 bases to trimming and J lost 2 bases, with 23 bases between them. The CDR3 DNA reads TGTGCCAGCAGCCAAGATCTTACTAGTAGGGGTCGGGATACCAAAAACATTCAGTACTTC. As protein: CASSQDLTSRGRDTKNIQYF.

The chain uses TRBV28 and TRBJ2-7, with D possibly matching TRBD2 (6 bases). The ends were cut back, 3 bases at V and 6 bases at J, with 21 bases in the middle. Germline CDR1 MDHEN, CDR2 SYDVKM. The CDR3 runs to 16 residues. In nucleotides, the CDR3 is TGTGCCAGCAGTTTGGAGGTAGCGGAGCTCGCCGGCGAGCAGTACTTC. Translating gives CASSLEVAELAGEQYF.